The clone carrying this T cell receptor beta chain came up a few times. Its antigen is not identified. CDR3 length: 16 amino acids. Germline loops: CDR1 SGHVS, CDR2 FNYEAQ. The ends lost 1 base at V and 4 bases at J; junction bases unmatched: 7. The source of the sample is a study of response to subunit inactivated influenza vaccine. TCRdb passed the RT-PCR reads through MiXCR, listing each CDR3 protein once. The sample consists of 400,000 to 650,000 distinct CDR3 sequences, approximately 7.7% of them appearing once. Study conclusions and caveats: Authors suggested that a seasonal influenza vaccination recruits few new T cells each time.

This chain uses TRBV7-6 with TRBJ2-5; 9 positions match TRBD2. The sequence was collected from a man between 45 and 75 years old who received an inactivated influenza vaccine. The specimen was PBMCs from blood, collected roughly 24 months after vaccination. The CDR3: CASSLVEVAGAETQYF. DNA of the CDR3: TGTGCCAGCAGCTTAGTAGAGGTAGCGGGAGCAGAGACCCAGTACTTC.